This TCR beta chain is drawn from a study of blood T cell repertoires in COVID-19. Study at large: Donors in the United States, Italy and Spain gave samples during acute or convalescent COVID-19.

This clone was observed once. The CDR3 has 15 amino acids. Trimming took 4 bases from V and 7 from J; bases not matched to a gene: 8. The germline CDR1 and CDR2 sequences are MNHNY and SVGAGI (reference sequence). Under the authors' procedure: Reference gene primer amplification gave nucleated cell count estimates. Profiled with immunoSEQ multiplex PCR; TCRdb holds only in-frame clones, not every one. The D gene and trimming were derived from the DNA, and the V and J assignments and clone size from that table. Found here are around 37,000 clones, around 90% of them singletons; the top ten hold around 2%.

This TCR was sampled from a man in his fifties with active or convalescent COVID-19. Material for sequencing was peripheral blood. This chain links TRBV6-6 with TRBJ2-7; 12 bases align to TRBD2. The CDR3 DNA reads as TGTGCCAGCAGTTTCCTAGCGGGAGGGCGGCGGGAGCAGTACTTC. Protein sequence: CASSFLAGGRREQYF.